This T cell receptor (beta chain) was identified in a study of cytomegalovirus exposure and HLA in healthy donors. Overall study: A preliminary data release comprised about 85 million unique TCRs obtained from HLA-typed donors. Findings of the study overall: Sequencing likely generated an artifact that appeared as a cluster of highly shared sequence variants. TCR beta sequences reportedly predicted the HLA-A and HLA-B alleles of most subjects accurately.

V lost 5 bases and J lost 8; bases outside the gene matches: 11. This CDR3 region has 16 residues. Germline V gene lookup returns CDR1 SGHNT and CDR2 YENEEA. To note about this clone: What it binds is unknown.

60 Vbeta and 13 Jbeta primers were used in PCR. Libraries were prepared by immunoSEQ multiplex PCR; TCRdb keeps only in-frame clonotypes and omits some of them. Of 140,000 or so clones listed, roughly 80% are singletons. The source of this sequence is a woman aged 25 to 39 in good health and CMV-seronegative. The chain recombines TRBV11-3 with TRBJ2-1, with 11 positions matching TRBD1. Sequenced sample: PBMCs. The DNA of the CDR3 is TGTGCCAGCAGCCCGGGGGGGACAGGGGGTATCGATGAGCAGTTCTTC. It is translated as CASSPGGTGGIDEQFF.